This T cell receptor beta chain derives from a study of blood T cell repertoires in COVID-19. About the study: The samples span acute and convalescent COVID-19 from the United States, Italy and Spain.

There are 15 residues in the CDR3. V was clipped by 0 bases and J by 1 base, with 10 bases between them. From germline, CDR1 is SGDLS and CDR2 YYNGEE. Clones were sequenced by immunoSEQ multiplex PCR, and TCRdb holds only the in-frame ones, with some missing. Counted here are a few hundred thousand clones, roughly 85% occurring once; the ten biggest clones make up more than 3%. The sequence was collected from a woman between 18 and 29 years old with acute or convalescent COVID-19. The gene calls are TRBV9 and TRBJ2-5, with D perhaps TRBD1 (6 bases). The sequenced sample was peripheral blood. The chain's CDR3 is CASSVGRTAQETQYF. The CDR3 region has the DNA TGTGCCAGCAGCGTAGGGAGGACAGCCCAAGAGACCCAGTACTTC.